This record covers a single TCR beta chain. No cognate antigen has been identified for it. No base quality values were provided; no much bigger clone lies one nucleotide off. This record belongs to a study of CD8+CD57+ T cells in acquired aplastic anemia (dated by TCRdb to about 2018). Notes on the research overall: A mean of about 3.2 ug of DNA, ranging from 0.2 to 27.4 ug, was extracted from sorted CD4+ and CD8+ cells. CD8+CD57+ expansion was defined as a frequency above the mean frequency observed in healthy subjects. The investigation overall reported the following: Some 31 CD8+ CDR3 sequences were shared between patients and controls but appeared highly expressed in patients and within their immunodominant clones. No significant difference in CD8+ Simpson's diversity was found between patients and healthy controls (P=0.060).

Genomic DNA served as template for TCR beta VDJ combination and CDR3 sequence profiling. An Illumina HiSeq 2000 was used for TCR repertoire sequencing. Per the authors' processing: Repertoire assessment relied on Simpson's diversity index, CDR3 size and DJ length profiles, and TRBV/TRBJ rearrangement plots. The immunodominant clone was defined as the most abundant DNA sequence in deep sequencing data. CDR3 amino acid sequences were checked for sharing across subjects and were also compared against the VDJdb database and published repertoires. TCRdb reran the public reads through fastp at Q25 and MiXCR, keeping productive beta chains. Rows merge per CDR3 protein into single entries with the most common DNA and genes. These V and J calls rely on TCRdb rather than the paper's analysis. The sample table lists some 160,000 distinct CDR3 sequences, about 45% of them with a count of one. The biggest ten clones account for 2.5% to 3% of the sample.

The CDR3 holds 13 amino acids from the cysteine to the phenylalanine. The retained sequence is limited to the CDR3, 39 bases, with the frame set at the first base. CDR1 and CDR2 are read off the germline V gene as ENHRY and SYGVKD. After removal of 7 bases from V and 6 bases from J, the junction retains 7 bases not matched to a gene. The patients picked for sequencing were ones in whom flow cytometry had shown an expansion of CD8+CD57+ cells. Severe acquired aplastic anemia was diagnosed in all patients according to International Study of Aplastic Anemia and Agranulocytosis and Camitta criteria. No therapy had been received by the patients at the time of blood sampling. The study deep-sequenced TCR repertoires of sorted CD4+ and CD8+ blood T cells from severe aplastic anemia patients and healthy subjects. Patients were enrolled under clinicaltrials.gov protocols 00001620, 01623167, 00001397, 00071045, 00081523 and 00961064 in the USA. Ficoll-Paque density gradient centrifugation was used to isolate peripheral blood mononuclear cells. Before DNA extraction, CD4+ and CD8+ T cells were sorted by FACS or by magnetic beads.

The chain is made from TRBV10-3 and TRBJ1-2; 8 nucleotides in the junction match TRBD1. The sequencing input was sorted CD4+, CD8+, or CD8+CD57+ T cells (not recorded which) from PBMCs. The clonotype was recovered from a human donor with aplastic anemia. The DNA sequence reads TGTGCCATCAAGGGCCAGGGGGCAGATGGCTACACCTTC. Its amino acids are CAIKGQGADGYTF.